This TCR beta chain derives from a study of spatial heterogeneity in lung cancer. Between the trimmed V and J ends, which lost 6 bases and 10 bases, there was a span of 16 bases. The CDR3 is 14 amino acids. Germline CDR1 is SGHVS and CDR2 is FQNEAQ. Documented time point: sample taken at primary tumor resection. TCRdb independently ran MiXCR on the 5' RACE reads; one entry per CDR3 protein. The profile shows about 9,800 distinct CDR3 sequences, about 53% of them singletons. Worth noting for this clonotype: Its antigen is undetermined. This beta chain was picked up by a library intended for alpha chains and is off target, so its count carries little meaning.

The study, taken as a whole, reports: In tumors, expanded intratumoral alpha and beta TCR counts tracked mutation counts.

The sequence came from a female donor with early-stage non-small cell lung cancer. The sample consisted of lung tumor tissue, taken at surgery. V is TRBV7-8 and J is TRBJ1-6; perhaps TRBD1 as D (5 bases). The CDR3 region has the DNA TGTGCCAGCAGTGGGGCAGGGTATGTGTCACCCCTCCACTTT. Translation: CASSGAGYVSPLHF.